In this sample, the clone carrying this T cell receptor beta chain turned up once. The trim removed 7 bases at V and 8 bases at J, leaving 11 bases unmatched. This CDR3 region has 14 residues. Germline V lookup: CDR1 MNHNS, CDR2 SASEGT. The PCR employed 60 Vbeta primers together with 13 Jbeta primers. Some clones are missing from TCRdb's copy, which holds only in-frame ones; the method was immunoSEQ multiplex PCR. The sample holds about 190,000 clones, 81% seen once. The data stem from a study of cytomegalovirus exposure and HLA in healthy donors. The V call is TRBV6-1, the J call TRBJ2-1, with 7 bases aligning to TRBD1. The sequenced sample consisted of PBMCs. The origin of this receptor is a man in his forties in good health and CMV-seropositive. CDR3 region: CASNYDNTGDEQFF. The CDR3 nucleotides read TGTGCCAGCAACTATGACAATACAGGGGATGAGCAGTTCTTC.